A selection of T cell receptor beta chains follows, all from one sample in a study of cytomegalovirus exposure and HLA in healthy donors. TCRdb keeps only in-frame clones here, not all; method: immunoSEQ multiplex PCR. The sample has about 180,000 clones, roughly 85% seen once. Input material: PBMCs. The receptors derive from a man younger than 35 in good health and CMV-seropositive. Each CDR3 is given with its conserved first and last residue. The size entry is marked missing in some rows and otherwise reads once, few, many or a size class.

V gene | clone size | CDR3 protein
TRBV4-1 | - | CASSQGPGDYNEQFF
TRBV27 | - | CASSSTGLAKNIQYF
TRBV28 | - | CASSSGVRGNQPQHF
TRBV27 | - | CASSLGRGYEQYF
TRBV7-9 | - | CASSPIRAQGFYEQFF
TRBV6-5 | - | CASSYGPGIYTEAFF
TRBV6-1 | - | CASRGTGFDTQYF
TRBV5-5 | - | CASSLVGREQFF
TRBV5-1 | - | CASSLDFLGVRDF
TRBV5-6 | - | CASSLQGAAGGLANEQYF
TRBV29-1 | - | CSVGLAASYEQYF
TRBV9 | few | CASSGYRGAIWGEQFF
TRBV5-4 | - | CASSLGGPYNEQFF
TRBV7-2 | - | CASSLVGGRNEKLFF
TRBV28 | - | CASSLRQVELYGYTF